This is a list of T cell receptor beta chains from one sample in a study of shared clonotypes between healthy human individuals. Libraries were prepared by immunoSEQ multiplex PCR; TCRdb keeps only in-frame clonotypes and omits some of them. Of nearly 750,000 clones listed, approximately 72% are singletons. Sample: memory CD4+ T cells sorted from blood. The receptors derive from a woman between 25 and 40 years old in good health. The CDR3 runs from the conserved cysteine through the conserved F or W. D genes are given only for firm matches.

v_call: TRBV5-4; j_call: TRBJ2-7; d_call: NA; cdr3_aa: CASSPAPRQSYEQYF
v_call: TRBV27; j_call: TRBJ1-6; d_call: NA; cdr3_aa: CASRRGDSPLHF
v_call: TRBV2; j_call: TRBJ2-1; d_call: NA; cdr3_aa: CATPRDVNSYNEQFF
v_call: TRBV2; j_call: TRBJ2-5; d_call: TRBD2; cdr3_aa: CASSDLGEGPGETQYF
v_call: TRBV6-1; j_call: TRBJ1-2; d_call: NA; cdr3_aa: CASSEDGRWNYGYTF
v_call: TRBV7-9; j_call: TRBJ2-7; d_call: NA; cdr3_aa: CASSLVGESYEQYF
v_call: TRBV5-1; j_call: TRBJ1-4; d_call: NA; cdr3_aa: CASSLGSTSGEKLFF
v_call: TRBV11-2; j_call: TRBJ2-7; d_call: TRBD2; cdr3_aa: CASSRTSGGEQYF
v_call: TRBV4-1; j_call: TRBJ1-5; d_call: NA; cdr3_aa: CASSQGAAPQPQHF
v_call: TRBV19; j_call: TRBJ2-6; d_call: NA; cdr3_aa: CASNDISGANVLTF
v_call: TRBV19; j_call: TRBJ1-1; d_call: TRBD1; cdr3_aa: CASSRRGTVTEAFF
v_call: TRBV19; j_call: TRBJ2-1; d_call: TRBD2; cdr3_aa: CASSNSGRGNEQFF
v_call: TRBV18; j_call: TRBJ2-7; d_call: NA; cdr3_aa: CASSPGREEQYF
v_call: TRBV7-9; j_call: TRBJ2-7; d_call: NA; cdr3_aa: CASSFDLGQGRHEQYF
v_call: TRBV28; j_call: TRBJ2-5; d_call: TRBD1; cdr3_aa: CASSPGGSGGVETQYF
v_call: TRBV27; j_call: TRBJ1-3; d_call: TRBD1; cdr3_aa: CASSLDGDSAAGGNTIYF
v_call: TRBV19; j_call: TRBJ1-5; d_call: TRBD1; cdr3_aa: CAGGQGTSQPQHF
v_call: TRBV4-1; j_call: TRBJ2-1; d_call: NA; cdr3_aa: CASSQGAGRYSHEQFF